These 6 T cell receptor beta chains were sequenced from one sample in a study of a mutant IDH1 vaccine in newly diagnosed glioma. The time point was: baseline, week 1 (first vaccination visit). Specified treatment: pre-vaccination baseline after standard-of-care therapy. Measured with immunoSEQ multiplex PCR; TCRdb has only the in-frame clones, and not every one. The sample records around 37,000 clones, roughly three quarters being singletons. The material sequenced was PBMCs, taken from a glioma patient treated with radiotherapy, temozolomide or both. These receptors were taken from a man aged 40-49 years with glioma. Some clones in this sample may be carry-over from other donors' samples.

The chain recombines TRBV5-1 with TRBJ2-3; TRBD2 agrees at 10 bases. This CDR3 has 17 residues. Germline CDR1 SGHRS, CDR2 YFSETQ. Germline trimming cut 0 bases from V and 4 bases from J; bases unmatched to any gene: 8. The CDR3 is CASSLALGSGGSDTQYF. The CDR3 DNA reads as TGCGCCAGCAGCTTGGCCCTCGGTAGCGGGGGGTCAGATACGCAGTATTTT.

J is TRBJ1-1 and V is TRBV30, with D unresolved. Deletions cut 4 bases from V and 5 bases from J, with 11 bases between. Germline-derived CDR1 and CDR2 are GTSNPN and SVGIG (reference sequence). The CDR3 runs 12 residues. The CDR3 nucleotides read TGTGCCTGGACAGGAGCTGGGACTGAAGCTTTCTTT. It specifies CAWTGAGTEAFF.

This clone was seen a single time. V and J are TRBV2 and TRBJ1-3; D may be TRBD1 (6 bases). The CDR3 has 15 amino acids. V was trimmed by 6 bases and J by 0 bases, leaving 12 bases between them. From germline, CDR1 is SNHLY and CDR2 FYNNEI. The CDR3 sequence: CASSPGTHSGNTIYF. DNA for the CDR3: TGTGCCAGCAGCCCAGGGACACACTCTGGAAACACCATATATTTT.

The rearrangement joins TRBV4-3 to TRBJ2-5; D possibly corresponds to TRBD1 (7 bases). From germline, CDR1 is LGHNA and CDR2 YSLEER. The V end lost 4 bases, the J end lost 3 bases, and 15 bases lay between the germline ends. The CDR3 runs to 15 residues. DNA for the CDR3: TGCGCCAGCAGCCCCAGGGGGGCAGGGGAAGAGACCCAGTACTTC. The encoded protein is CASSPRGAGEETQYF.

V and J are TRBV7-6 and TRBJ2-5; 10 nucleotides line up with TRBD2. Per germline, CDR1 SGHVS and CDR2 FNYEAQ. The V gene end was trimmed by 5 bases and the J gene end by 2 bases; junction bases not matched to a gene: 14. The CDR3 runs to 18 residues. In DNA form, the CDR3 reads TGTGCCAGCAGCCCTTCCGGGGTAGCGGGGGGCTATCAAGAGACCCAGTACTTC. Translating gives CASSPSGVAGGYQETQYF.

The V gene is TRBV10-3, the J gene TRBJ1-1, with D maybe TRBD1 (5 bases). This CDR3 spans 13 amino acids. The germline V gene encodes CDR1 ENHRY and CDR2 SYGVKD. The V end lost 6 bases, the J end lost 1 base, and 9 bases lay between the germline ends. The CDR3 protein is CAIRGTGNTEAFF. CDR3 nucleotide sequence: TGTGCCATCAGGGGGACGGGGAACACTGAAGCTTTCTTT.